This T cell receptor beta chain came from a study of patients and donors after allogeneic stem cell transplantation. MiXCR, run by TCRdb on the RT-PCR reads, gives a single entry per CDR3 protein. Of over 200,000 distinct CDR3 sequences listed, 38% are singletons. Sequenced material: blood, either unsorted or a sorted T cell fraction (not recorded which). The clonotype comes from a human donor who was either an allogeneic HSCT recipient or a stem cell or donor lymphocyte infusion donor (not recorded which). It is not recorded whose cells these are; they may come from a transplant donor.

CDR3 residues: CASSLDGETQETQYF. The CDR3 DNA sequence: TGCGCCAGCAGCTTAGACGGAGAGACACAAGAGACCCAGTACTTC. V gene TRBV5-1 combines with J gene TRBJ2-5; D gene ambiguous. The germline V gene has CDR1 SGHRS and CDR2 YFSETQ. The V end lost 2 bases, the J end lost 2 bases, and 13 bases lay between the germline ends. The CDR3 is made up of 15 amino acids. The variable domain in full, with the rest retrieved from reference TRBV5-1 and TRBJ2-5, is KAGVTQTPRYLIKTRGQQVTLSCSPISGHRSVSWYQQTPGQGLQFLFEYFSETQRNKGNFPGRFSGRQFSNSRSEMNVSTLELGDSALYLCASSLDGETQETQYFGPGTRLLVL.